Each of the 15 T cell receptor beta chains below was sequenced from the same sample in a study of shared clonotypes between healthy human individuals. Produced via immunoSEQ multiplex PCR; TCRdb's table is partial and in-frame only. This repertoire shows 450,000 to 650,000 clones, roughly 79% found once; its top ten account for about 12%. The specimen sequenced was PBMCs. The receptors were gathered from a woman in her 40s in good health. Some clones in this sample may be carry-over from other donors' samples.

The DNA for the CDR3 is TGTGCCAGCAGTACCGCACCGGGACTAGCGGGAGATACGCAGTATTTT. Protein: CASSTAPGLAGDTQYF. The V and J genes are TRBV27 and TRBJ2-3; 12 positions agree with TRBD2. Trimming removed 5 bases from V and 5 bases from J; junction bases left unmatched: 8. The CDR3 covers 16 residues. The germline gives CDR1 MNHEY, CDR2 SMNVEV (reference sequence).

This chain uses TRBV6-6 with TRBJ2-5; 10 nucleotides match TRBD2. V gave up 6 bases and J gave up 5 bases; unmatched junction bases: 3. CDR3 length equals 13 residues. Per the germline V gene, CDR1 is MNHNY and CDR2 is SVGAGI (reference sequence). CDR3 bases: TGTGCCAGCAGCCGGGGACTAGCGGAGACCCAGTACTTC. Protein sequence: CASSRGLAETQYF.

This chain uses TRBV27 with TRBJ1-4; perhaps TRBD1 as D (6 bases). The CDR3 has 14 residues. Trimming cost V 1 base and J 7 bases, with 10 bases left between them. CDR1 is MNHEY and CDR2 is SMNVEV in the germline V gene (reference sequence). CDR3 amino acids: CASSLWGGGEKLFF. For the CDR3, the DNA is TGTGCCAGCAGTTTATGGGGGGGCGGTGAAAAACTGTTTTTT.

To note about this clone: The junction and the germline gene differ at one end; a read error may be behind it. The chain employs TRBV6-6 and TRBJ2-3; 7 bases line up with TRBD1. CDR1 is MNHNY, CDR2 SVGAGI, per germline (reference sequence). The CDR3 has 13 residues. The CDR3 bases are TGTGCCAGCAGCCCCTCCGGGACAGCAGCCTACAGTTTT. This translates into CASSPSGTAAYSF.

The chain combines TRBV27 with TRBJ2-7; 7 nucleotides agree with TRBD1. The J segment lost 2 bases and the V segment lost 3 bases, leaving 4 bases of the junction unmatched. Germline loops: CDR1 MNHEY, CDR2 SMNVEV (reference sequence). CDR3 length: 14 amino acids. CDR3 loop: CASSFAGGTYEQYF. The CDR3 nucleotides are TGTGCCAGCAGTTTCGCAGGGGGAACCTACGAGCAGTACTTC.

The V call is TRBV19, the J call TRBJ1-5, with D perhaps TRBD1 (6 bases). Germline V gene sequence: CDR1 LNHDA, CDR2 SQIVND (reference sequence). The CDR3 loop spans 15 amino acids. Deletions cut 4 bases from V and 0 bases from J, with 10 bases between. For the CDR3, the DNA is TGTGCCAGTAGTACCGGGACACATAGCAATCAGCCCCAGCATTTT. Translating gives CASSTGTHSNQPQHF.

The chain carries TRBV15 and TRBJ1-3, with TRBD1 as a possible D gene (5 bases). Trimming left V 3 bases short and J 3 bases short, with 15 bases between. Germline CDR1 is LNHNV and CDR2 is YYDKDF (reference sequence). The CDR3 runs 16 residues. In DNA form, the CDR3 reads TGTGCCACCAGCAGGGATCTGGGGGGGTTTGGAAACACCATATATTTT. It specifies CATSRDLGGFGNTIYF.

This chain links TRBV29-1 with TRBJ1-3; D gene ambiguous. The V end was cut by 4 bases, the J end by 0 bases, with 10 bases between. The CDR3 has 14 amino acids. Looked up from germline, CDR1 is SQVTM and CDR2 is ANQGSEA. Here the CDR3 reads CSVGGRNSGNTIYF. CDR3 in DNA: TGCAGCGTTGGCGGACGAAACTCTGGAAACACCATATATTTT.

There are a few counts of this clone. Other nucleotide sequences in the sample specify the same CDR3. The V call is TRBV29-1, the J call TRBJ2-5; a possible D gene is TRBD1 (6 bases). The CDR3 has 12 residues. The V end was cut by 3 bases, the J end by 2 bases, with 7 bases between. Germline lookup yields CDR1 SQVTM and CDR2 ANQGSEA. Here the CDR3 reads CSVDQGQETQYF. The CDR3 DNA is TGCAGCGTTGACCAGGGGCAAGAGACCCAGTACTTC.

As to this clone: A read error is possible here, since a much larger clone lies one base away. The rearrangement links TRBV28 to TRBJ2-1; TRBD2 agrees at 11 bases. After removal of 6 bases from V and 4 bases from J, the junction contained 2 bases not matched to a gene. Per germline, CDR1 MDHEN and CDR2 SYDVKM. This CDR3 region has 14 residues. The CDR3: CASRTSGIYNEQFF. DNA for the CDR3: TGTGCCAGCAGGACTAGCGGGATATACAATGAGCAGTTCTTC.

This clone has a single count. The V and J genes are TRBV5-1 and TRBJ2-1, with D possibly matching TRBD2 (5 bases). V lost 0 bases, J lost 7 bases, and 11 bases lay in between. Per the germline V gene, CDR1 is SGHRS and CDR2 is YFSETQ. The CDR3 sequence is 14 residues long. The CDR3 DNA is TGCGCCAGCAGCTTGGGGGGAGATGGTAATGAGCAGTTCTTC. Amino acid sequence: CASSLGGDGNEQFF. The full variable domain, completed using reference TRBV5-1 and TRBJ2-1, is KAGVTQTPRYLIKTRGQQVTLSCSPISGHRSVSWYQQTPGQGLQFLFEYFSETQRNKGNFPGRFSGRQFSNSRSEMNVSTLELGDSALYLCASSLGGDGNEQFFGPGTRLTVL.

This clone was recorded at least ten times. CDR3 protein: CASGQAESYEQYF. CDR3 coding DNA: TGTGCCAGCGGGCAGGCGGAAAGCTACGAGCAGTACTTC. V usage is TRBV9 and J usage is TRBJ2-7, with D hard to call. Trimming stripped 7 bases from V and 3 bases from J, with 14 bases between. CDR1 and CDR2 (germline): SGDLS, YYNGEE. The length of the CDR3 is 13 residues.

The CDR3 is CASSPIAPGTGELFF. CDR3 nucleotides: TGTGCCAGCAGCCCGATAGCCCCGGGGACCGGGGAGCTGTTTTTT. This chain uses TRBV5-4 with TRBJ2-2, with D tentatively TRBD2 (5 bases). The CDR3 is 15 amino acids. Germline V gene sequence: CDR1 SGHNT, CDR2 YYREEE (reference sequence). Trimming took off 4 bases at V and 5 bases at J, with 15 bases between the two ends. The variable domain in full, completed from reference TRBV5-4 and TRBJ2-2, reads ETGVTQSPTHLIKTRGQQVTLRCSSQSGHNTVSWYQQALGQGPQFIFQYYREEENGRGNFPPRFSGLQFPNYSSELNVNALELDDSALYLCASSPIAPGTGELFFGEGSRLTVL.

The chain recombines TRBV28 with TRBJ2-5, with D possibly matching TRBD1 (6 bases). Germline assignment: CDR1 MDHEN and CDR2 SYDVKM. This CDR3 comprises 15 residues. V was shortened by 5 bases and J by 2 bases, with 15 bases between the two germline ends. CDR3 in amino acids: CASSPGATVQETQYF. The CDR3 nucleotides are TGTGCCAGCAGTCCAGGGGCGACCGTACAAGAGACCCAGTACTTC.

V usage is TRBV29-1 and J usage is TRBJ1-2, with D maybe TRBD1 (5 bases). The CDR3 is 14 amino acids. Deletions cut 0 bases from V and 5 bases from J, with 13 bases between. Germline V gives CDR1 SQVTM, CDR2 ANQGSEA. The CDR3 sequence is CSVEDKRGRYGYTF. In DNA form, the CDR3 reads TGCAGCGTTGAAGATAAGAGGGGACGGTATGGCTACACCTTC.